These 24 T cell receptor beta chains were sequenced from one sample in a study of blood T cell repertoires in COVID-19. Data came from immunoSEQ multiplex PCR; TCRdb stores just in-frame clones and leaves some out. The sample lists 450,000 or so clones; approximately 90% were seen once. Sequenced sample: peripheral blood. The origin of the receptors is a man younger than 35 with COVID-19, enrolled during active disease.

This chain uses TRBV6-1 with TRBJ2-5; 9 nucleotides match TRBD1. Germline V gene data show CDR1 as MNHNS and CDR2 as SASEGT. V lost 3 bases and J lost 5; bases outside the gene matches: 7. The CDR3 extends over 15 amino acids. The CDR3 region is CASSERQGEVETQYF. The DNA of the CDR3 is TGTGCCAGCAGTGAGAGACAGGGGGAGGTGGAGACCCAGTACTTC.

This clone was recorded only once. V usage is TRBV7-9 and J usage is TRBJ2-4; D is ambiguous. Per the germline V gene, CDR1 is SEHNR and CDR2 is FQNEAQ (reference sequence). The CDR3 covers 15 residues. V lost 5 bases, J lost 8 bases, and 19 bases lay in between. The CDR3 DNA reads as TGTGCCAGCAGCCAAGATGACCACAGTGTTCACATTCAGTACTTC. It is translated as CASSQDDHSVHIQYF.

The CDR3 loop is CASRRGVGSYNEQFF. The CDR3 DNA reads as TGTGCCAGCAGGCGGGGGGTCGGGTCCTACAATGAGCAGTTCTTC. The chain joins TRBV6-5 to TRBJ2-1; 8 bases fit TRBD2. Trimming took 6 bases from V and 1 from J; bases not matched to a gene: 5. CDR3 length: 15 residues. The germline gives CDR1 MNHEY, CDR2 SVGAGI.

The chain carries TRBV7-6 and TRBJ1-3; 7 nucleotides match TRBD1. The CDR3 loop spans 15 amino acids. J lost 4 bases, V lost 3 bases, and 6 bases had no gene match. Germline CDR1 SGHVS, CDR2 FNYEAQ. CDR3 DNA: TGTGCCAGCAGCTTCGACAGGGCTGGGGGAAACACCATATATTTT. Translated: CASSFDRAGGNTIYF. The variable domain in full, with the rest retrieved from reference TRBV7-6 and TRBJ1-3, is GAGVSQSPRYKVTKRGQDVALRCDPISGHVSLYWYRQALGQGPEFLTYFNYEAQQDKSGLPNDRFSAERPEGSISTLTIQRTEQRDSAMYRCASSFDRAGGNTIYFGEGSWLTVV.

The V call is TRBV27, the J call TRBJ2-7; D possibly corresponds to TRBD2 (7 bases). The CDR3 is 15 residues long. From germline, CDR1 is MNHEY and CDR2 SMNVEV (reference sequence). Trimming took 3 bases from V and 2 from J, leaving 14 bases between them. Here the CDR3 DNA reads TGTGCCAGCAGTTTCCGGGGGGCTTTAACCTACGAGCAGTACTTC. It yields the protein CASSFRGALTYEQYF.

The rearrangement uses TRBV5-5 and TRBJ2-7; 7 bases fit TRBD1. Per the germline V gene, CDR1 is SGHKS and CDR2 is YYEKEE (reference sequence). Germline trimming cut 1 base from V and 2 bases from J; bases unmatched to any gene: 6. CDR3 length equals 15 residues. The DNA for the CDR3 is TGTGCCAGCAGCTTGTCCGCCAGGGGGACCTACGAGCAGTACTTC. Translation gives CASSLSARGTYEQYF. Full variable domain (outside the CDR3, taken from reference TRBV5-5 and TRBJ2-7): DAGVTQSPTHLIKTRGQQVTLRCSPISGHKSVSWYQQVLGQGPQFIFQYYEKEERGRGNFPDRFSARQFPNYSSELNVNALLLGDSALYLCASSLSARGTYEQYFGPGTRLTVT.

Concerning this clone itself: The same CDR3 arises from other DNA sequences in this sample as well. The J gene is TRBJ2-1, the V gene TRBV7-9; no reliable D call. The CDR3 is 15 amino acids. V was shortened by 0 bases and J by 0 bases, with 6 bases between the two germline ends. Germline CDR1 is SEHNR and CDR2 is FQNEAQ (reference sequence). In nucleotides, the CDR3 is TGTGCCAGCAGCTTAGCGCCGAGCTCCTACAATGAGCAGTTCTTC. As protein: CASSLAPSSYNEQFF. Full variable domain (rest looked up from reference TRBV7-9 and TRBJ2-1): DTGVSQNPRHKITKRGQNVTFRCDPISEHNRLYWYRQTLGQGPEFLTYFQNEAQLEKSRLLSDRFSAERPKGSFSTLEIQRTEQGDSAMYLCASSLAPSSYNEQFFGPGTRLTVL.

The chain couples TRBV29-1 to TRBJ1-1; D is uncertain. V lost 7 bases to trimming and J lost 6 bases, with 9 bases between them. This CDR3 contains 10 residues. The germline V gene has CDR1 SQVTM and CDR2 ANQGSEA. This CDR3 reads CSAIAAEAFF. CDR3 sequence (DNA): TGCAGCGCCATCGCGGCTGAAGCTTTCTTT.

This clone has only one observation. This chain uses TRBV4-1 with TRBJ2-2; D remains unclear. V was shortened by 2 bases and J by 1 base, with 14 bases between the two germline ends. The CDR3 is 17 residues long. The germline CDR1 and CDR2 sequences are MGHRA and YSYEKL. CDR3 nucleotides: TGCGCCAGCAGCCAAATAACGACTGGATTGAACACCGGGGAGCTGTTTTTT. Translation gives CASSQITTGLNTGELFF.

This chain joins TRBV18 and TRBJ1-6; D possibly corresponds to TRBD1 (6 bases). V was trimmed by 3 bases and J by 7 bases, leaving 10 bases between them. CDR1 and CDR2 (germline): KGHSH, LQKENI. The CDR3 covers 14 residues. CDR3 sequence (DNA): TGTGCCAGCTCACCTCAGGGGATGAATTCACCCCTCCACTTT. Encoded protein: CASSPQGMNSPLHF.

The chain carries TRBV7-9 and TRBJ1-6, with TRBD1 as a possible D gene (6 bases). Trimming removed 1 base from V and 8 bases from J, with 12 bases in between. The germline V gene encodes CDR1 SEHNR and CDR2 FQNEAQ (reference sequence). This CDR3 region has 15 residues. The CDR3 DNA follows: TGTGCCAGCAGCTTAGTCGCAGGGGAATATTCACCCCTCCACTTT. Translating it yields CASSLVAGEYSPLHF. Based on the CDR3 plus reference TRBV7-9 and TRBJ1-6, the full variable domain is DTGVSQNPRHKITKRGQNVTFRCDPISEHNRLYWYRQTLGQGPEFLTYFQNEAQLEKSRLLSDRFSAERPKGSFSTLEIQRTEQGDSAMYLCASSLVAGEYSPLHFGNGTRLTVT.

The V and J genes are TRBV5-8 and TRBJ2-7; possible D gene TRBD2, 5 bases. There are 15 residues in the CDR3. The V gene's germline CDR1 is SGHTS and CDR2 YDEGEE. Trimming pared 0 bases from V and 3 bases from J, leaving 13 bases between. The CDR3 here is CASSLGYRGSYEQYF. The CDR3 DNA reads as TGTGCCAGCAGCTTGGGGTACCGGGGAAGCTACGAGCAGTACTTC.

The V call is TRBV19, the J call TRBJ2-1; weak D call: TRBD2 (6 bases). This CDR3 has 17 amino acids. V was clipped by 2 bases and J by 0 bases, with 14 bases between them. Germline CDR1 LNHDA, CDR2 SQIVND (reference sequence). CDR3 DNA sequence: TGTGCCAGTAGTATAAGTTGGAGGGAGATCTCCTACAATGAGCAGTTCTTC. This sequence encodes CASSISWREISYNEQFF.

This chain links TRBV19 with TRBJ1-2, with 8 bases identical to TRBD1. Trimming removed 1 base from V and 2 bases from J; junction bases left unmatched: 3. The germline V gene encodes CDR1 LNHDA and CDR2 SQIVND (reference sequence). The CDR3 has 15 amino acids. CDR3 protein: CASSIVSGGNYGYTF. CDR3 sequence (DNA): TGTGCCAGTAGTATAGTCTCAGGGGGCAACTATGGCTACACCTTC.

This clone was counted only a few times. V usage is TRBV10-1 and J usage is TRBJ2-2; D remains unclear. V was clipped by 6 bases and J by 7 bases, with 18 bases between them. The CDR3 is 15 residues long. In germline, CDR1 is WNHNN, CDR2 SYGVQD (reference sequence). CDR3 residues: CASSDPLVVSGELFF. The CDR3 DNA sequence: TGCGCCAGCAGCGATCCGCTAGTCGTGAGCGGGGAGCTGTTTTTT.

The chain links TRBV9 to TRBJ1-1, with D hard to call. Germline CDR1 and CDR2: SGDLS and YYNGEE. Trimming shortened V by 5 bases and J by 1 base, and 15 bases separated the two germline ends. This CDR3 has 15 amino acids. The CDR3 DNA reads TGTGCCAGCAGAAGGGAGGGCGGGCAGAACACTGAAGCTTTCTTT. This encodes CASRREGGQNTEAFF. The variable domain in full, completed from reference TRBV9 and TRBJ1-1, reads DSGVTQTPKHLITATGQRVTLRCSPRSGDLSVYWYQQSLDQGLQFLIQYYNGEERAKGNILERFSAQQFPDLHSELNLSSLELGDSALYFCASRREGGQNTEAFFGQGTRLTVV.

V gene TRBV3-1 (or the pseudogene TRBV3-2) combines with J gene TRBJ2-1; possible D gene TRBD1, 5 bases. The CDR3 is made up of 13 amino acids. CDR1 and CDR2 from the germline V gene are LGHDT and YNNKEL (reference sequence). With 1 base removed from V and 10 bases from J, the gap between germline ends came to 11 bases. CDR3 bases: TGTGCCAGCAGCCAAGGACCGCGACAGGAGCAGTTCTTC. Amino acids: CASSQGPRQEQFF.

The rearrangement joins TRBV30 to TRBJ2-4; the D gene is possibly TRBD2 (6 bases). Germline CDR1 GTSNPN, CDR2 SVGIG (reference sequence). The CDR3 loop spans 12 amino acids. Trimming took off 4 bases at V and 8 bases at J, with 12 bases between the two ends. The CDR3 nucleotides read TGTGCCTGGATGGGGACTGTGCACATTCAGTACTTC. Its translation is CAWMGTVHIQYF.

The rearrangement uses TRBV5-8 and TRBJ1-2; tentatively, D is TRBD1 (5 bases). The germline CDR1 and CDR2 sequences are SGHTS and YDEGEE. The length of the CDR3 is 13 residues. V was shortened by 9 bases and J by 4 bases, with 16 bases between the two germline ends. The CDR3 reads CATRRGLTYGYTF. CDR3 bases: TGTGCCACCCGGCGGGGCTTGACCTATGGCTACACCTTC.

The chain combines TRBV11-3 with TRBJ2-5; tentatively, D is TRBD1 (6 bases). The CDR3 has 13 amino acids. Germline V gene data show CDR1 as SGHNT and CDR2 as YENEEA. Trimming stripped 4 bases from V and 1 base from J, with 7 bases between. CDR3 residues: CASSWTVQETQYF. CDR3 nucleotide sequence: TGTGCCAGCAGCTGGACAGTCCAAGAGACCCAGTACTTC.

The V and J genes are TRBV19 and TRBJ1-1; D is ambiguous. Germline V CDR1 and CDR2: LNHDA, SQIVND (reference sequence). Trimming left V 3 bases short and J 3 bases short, with 17 bases between. The CDR3 has 16 residues. The CDR3 nucleotides are TGTGCCAGTAGTATTGGGTCCGGGTTGGGTTACACTGAAGCTTTCTTT. This sequence encodes CASSIGSGLGYTEAFF.

The chain employs TRBV5-1 and TRBJ2-1; weak D call: TRBD2 (5 bases). Trimming removed 2 bases from V and 7 bases from J, with 10 bases in between. The CDR3 totals 13 residues. Per the germline V gene, CDR1 is SGHRS and CDR2 is YFSETQ. This CDR3 reads CASSLSTGNEQFF. DNA for the CDR3: TGCGCCAGCAGCTTAAGCACGGGGAATGAGCAGTTCTTC.

CDR3 residues: CASSDTRSTEAFF. CDR3 nucleotide sequence: TGTGCCAGCAGCGACACACGAAGCACTGAAGCTTTCTTT. This sequence joins TRBV7-2 and TRBJ1-1, with no clear D. This CDR3 comprises 13 residues. V shed 5 bases and J shed 4 bases, with 11 bases lying between them. Germline V gives CDR1 SGHTA, CDR2 FQGNSA.

The chain joins TRBV7-8 to TRBJ2-3, with D possibly matching TRBD2 (6 bases). From germline, CDR1 is SGHVS and CDR2 FQNEAQ. The V gene lost 10 bases and the J gene lost 2 bases, with 16 bases spanning the gap. The CDR3 covers 14 residues. The CDR3 DNA follows: TGTGCCACCGGACTAAGCGGAGCCACAGATACGCAGTATTTT. It codes for CATGLSGATDTQYF.